The source of this T cell receptor beta chain is a study of spatial heterogeneity in lung cancer. Looking at the study overall: Across the raw uncorrected reads, a unique TCR and UMI combination was observed, on average, more than ten times.

TCRdb redid the calling of the 5' RACE reads with MiXCR, one entry per CDR3 protein. The sample holds just under 1,500 distinct CDR3 sequences, roughly a quarter seen once. As regards this clonotype: Its antigen is still unknown.

V gave up 6 bases and J gave up 0 bases, with 12 bases separating them. Germline loops: CDR1 MNHNY, CDR2 SVGAGI (reference sequence). The CDR3 totals 14 residues. Notes on the study in general: Mutation counts in tumors were tracked by counts of expanded intratumoral alpha and beta TCRs.

The time point: sample taken at primary tumor resection. Sample: lung tumor tissue, taken at surgery. The sequence was collected from a female donor with early-stage non-small cell lung cancer. V usage is TRBV6-6 and J usage is TRBJ2-7, with no clear D. In DNA, the CDR3 is TGTGCCAGCAGGTTGGACGCAAGCTCCTACGAGCAGTACTTC. Residues: CASRLDASSYEQYF.